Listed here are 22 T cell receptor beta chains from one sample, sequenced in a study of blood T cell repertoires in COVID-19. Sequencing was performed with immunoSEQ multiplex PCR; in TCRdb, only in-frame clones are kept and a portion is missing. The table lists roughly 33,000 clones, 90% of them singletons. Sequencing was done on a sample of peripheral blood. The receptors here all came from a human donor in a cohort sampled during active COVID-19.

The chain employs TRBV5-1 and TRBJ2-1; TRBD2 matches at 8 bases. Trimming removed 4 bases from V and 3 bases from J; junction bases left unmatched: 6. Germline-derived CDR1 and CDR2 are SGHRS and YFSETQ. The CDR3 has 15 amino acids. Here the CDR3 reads CASSLTSGSYNEQFF. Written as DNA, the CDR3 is TGCGCCAGCAGCCTTACTAGCGGAAGCTACAATGAGCAGTTCTTC.

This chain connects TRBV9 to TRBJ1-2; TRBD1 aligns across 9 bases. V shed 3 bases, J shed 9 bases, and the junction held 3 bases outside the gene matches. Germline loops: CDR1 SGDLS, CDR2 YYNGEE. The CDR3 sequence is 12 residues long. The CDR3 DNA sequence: TGTGCCAGCAGCGAAGGACAGGGGCGCTACACCTTC. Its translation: CASSEGQGRYTF. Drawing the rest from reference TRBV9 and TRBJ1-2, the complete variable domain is DSGVTQTPKHLITATGQRVTLRCSPRSGDLSVYWYQQSLDQGLQFLIQYYNGEERAKGNILERFSAQQFPDLHSELNLSSLELGDSALYFCASSEGQGRYTFGSGTRLTVV.

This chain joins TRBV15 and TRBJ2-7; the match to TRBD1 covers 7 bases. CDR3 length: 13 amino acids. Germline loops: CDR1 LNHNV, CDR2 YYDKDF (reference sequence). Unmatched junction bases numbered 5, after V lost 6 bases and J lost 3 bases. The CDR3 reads CATSINRGYEQYF. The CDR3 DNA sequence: TGTGCCACCAGTATTAACAGGGGCTACGAGCAGTACTTC. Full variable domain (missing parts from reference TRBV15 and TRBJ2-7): DAMVIQNPRYQVTQFGKPVTLSCSQTLNHNVMYWYQQKSSQAPKLLFHYYDKDFNNEADTPDNFQSRRPNTSFCFLDIRSPGLGDTAMYLCATSINRGYEQYFGPGTRLTVT.

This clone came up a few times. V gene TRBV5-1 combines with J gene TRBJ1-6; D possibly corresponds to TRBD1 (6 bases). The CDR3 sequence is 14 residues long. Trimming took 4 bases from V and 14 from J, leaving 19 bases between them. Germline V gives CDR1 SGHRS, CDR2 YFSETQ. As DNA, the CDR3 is TGCGCCAGCAGCCCAACAGGGTTTAATTCGGCCCTCCACTTT. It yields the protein CASSPTGFNSALHF.

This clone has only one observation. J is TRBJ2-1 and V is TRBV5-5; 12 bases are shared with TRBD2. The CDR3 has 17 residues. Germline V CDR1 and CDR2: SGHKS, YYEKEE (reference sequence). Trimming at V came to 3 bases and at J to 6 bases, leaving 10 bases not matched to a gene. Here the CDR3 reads CASSYRSTSGSRNEQFF. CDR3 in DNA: TGTGCCAGCAGCTATCGGTCGACTAGCGGGAGTCGCAATGAGCAGTTCTTC.

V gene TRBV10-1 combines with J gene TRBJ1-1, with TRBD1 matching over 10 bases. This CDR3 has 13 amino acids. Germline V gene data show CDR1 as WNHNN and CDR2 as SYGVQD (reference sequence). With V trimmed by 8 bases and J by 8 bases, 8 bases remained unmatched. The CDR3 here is CASSGQGVREAFF. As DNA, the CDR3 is TGCGCCAGCTCCGGACAGGGGGTTCGAGAAGCTTTCTTT.

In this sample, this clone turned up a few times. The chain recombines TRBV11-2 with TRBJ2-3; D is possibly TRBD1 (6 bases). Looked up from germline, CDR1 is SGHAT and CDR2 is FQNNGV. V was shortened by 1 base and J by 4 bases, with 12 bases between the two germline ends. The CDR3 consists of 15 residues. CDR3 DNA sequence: TGTGCCAGCAGCTTAGTAGGGGGAATGTCAGATACGCAGTATTTT. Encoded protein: CASSLVGGMSDTQYF.

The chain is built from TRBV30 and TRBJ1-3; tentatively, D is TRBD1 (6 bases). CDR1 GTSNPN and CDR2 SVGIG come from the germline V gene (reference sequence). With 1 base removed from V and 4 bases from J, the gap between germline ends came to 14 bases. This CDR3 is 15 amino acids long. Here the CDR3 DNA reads TGTGCCTGGAGTGCACGACAGGTCTTGGGAAACACCATATATTTT. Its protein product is CAWSARQVLGNTIYF.

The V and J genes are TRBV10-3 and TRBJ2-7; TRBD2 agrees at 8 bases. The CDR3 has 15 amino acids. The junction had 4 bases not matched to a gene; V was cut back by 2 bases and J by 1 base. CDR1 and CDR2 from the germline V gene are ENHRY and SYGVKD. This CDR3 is CAISEGLAGSYEQYF. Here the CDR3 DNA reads TGTGCCATCAGTGAGGGGTTAGCGGGATCCTACGAGCAGTACTTC.

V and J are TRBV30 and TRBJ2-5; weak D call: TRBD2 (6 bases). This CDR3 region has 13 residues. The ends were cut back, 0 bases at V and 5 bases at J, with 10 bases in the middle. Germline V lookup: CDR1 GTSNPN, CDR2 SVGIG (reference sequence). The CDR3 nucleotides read TGTGCCTGGAGTGTAGCCGGGAGCGAGACCCAGTACTTC. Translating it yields CAWSVAGSETQYF.

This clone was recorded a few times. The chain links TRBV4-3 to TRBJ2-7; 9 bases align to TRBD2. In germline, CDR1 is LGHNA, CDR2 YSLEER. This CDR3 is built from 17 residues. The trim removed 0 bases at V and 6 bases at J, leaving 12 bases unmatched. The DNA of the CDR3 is TGCGCCAGCAGCCAAGAGTATTGGCGGGAGGGCGGGTTCGAGCAGTACTTC. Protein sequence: CASSQEYWREGGFEQYF.

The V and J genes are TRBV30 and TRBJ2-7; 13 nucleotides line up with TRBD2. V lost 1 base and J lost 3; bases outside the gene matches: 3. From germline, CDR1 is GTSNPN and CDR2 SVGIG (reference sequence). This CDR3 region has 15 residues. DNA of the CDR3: TGTGCCTGGAGTGGGGGGACTAGCGGGGTCTACGAGCAGTACTTC. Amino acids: CAWSGGTSGVYEQYF.

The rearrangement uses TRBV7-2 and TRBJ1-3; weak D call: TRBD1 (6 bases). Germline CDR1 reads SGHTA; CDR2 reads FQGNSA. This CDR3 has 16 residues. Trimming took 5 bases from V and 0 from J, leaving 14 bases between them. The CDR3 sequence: CASSVPQGNSGNTIYF. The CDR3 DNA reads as TGTGCCAGCAGCGTACCTCAGGGGAACTCTGGAAACACCATATATTTT. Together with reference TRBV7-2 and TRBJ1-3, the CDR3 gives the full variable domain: GAGVSQSPSNKVTEKGKDVELRCDPISGHTALYWYRQSLGQGLEFLIYFQGNSAPDKSGLPSDRFSAERTGGSVSTLTIQRTQQEDSAVYLCASSVPQGNSGNTIYFGEGSWLTVV.

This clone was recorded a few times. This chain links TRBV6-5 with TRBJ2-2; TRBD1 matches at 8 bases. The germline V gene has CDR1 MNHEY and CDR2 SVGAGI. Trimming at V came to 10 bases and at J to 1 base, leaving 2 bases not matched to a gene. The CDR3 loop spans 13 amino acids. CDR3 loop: CANGQGNTGELFF. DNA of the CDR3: TGTGCCAACGGACAGGGGAACACCGGGGAGCTGTTTTTT.

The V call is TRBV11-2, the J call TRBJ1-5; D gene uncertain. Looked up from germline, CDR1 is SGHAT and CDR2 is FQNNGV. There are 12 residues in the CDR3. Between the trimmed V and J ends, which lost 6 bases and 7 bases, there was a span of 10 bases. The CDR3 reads CASSSPGQPQHF. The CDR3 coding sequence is TGTGCCAGCAGTTCACCGGGGCAGCCCCAGCATTTT.

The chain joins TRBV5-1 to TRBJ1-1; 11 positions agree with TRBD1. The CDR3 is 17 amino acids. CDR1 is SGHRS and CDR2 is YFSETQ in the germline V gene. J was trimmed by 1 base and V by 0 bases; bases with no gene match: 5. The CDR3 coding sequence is TGCGCCAGCAGCTTGGCCGGGACAGGGGGACCGAACACTGAAGCTTTCTTT. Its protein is CASSLAGTGGPNTEAFF.

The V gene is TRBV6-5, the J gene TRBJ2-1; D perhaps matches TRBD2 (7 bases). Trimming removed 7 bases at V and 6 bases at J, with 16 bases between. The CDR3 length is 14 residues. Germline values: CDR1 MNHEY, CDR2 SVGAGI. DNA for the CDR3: TGTGCCAGCAACCTAGGGGGGACTACCAATGAGCAGTTCTTC. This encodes CASNLGGTTNEQFF.

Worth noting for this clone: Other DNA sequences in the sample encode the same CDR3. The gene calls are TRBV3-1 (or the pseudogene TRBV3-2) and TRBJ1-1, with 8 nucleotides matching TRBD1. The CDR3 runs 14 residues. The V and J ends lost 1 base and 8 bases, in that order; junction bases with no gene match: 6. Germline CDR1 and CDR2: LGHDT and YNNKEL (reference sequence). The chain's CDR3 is CASSQGTGTEEAFF. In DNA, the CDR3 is TGTGCCAGCAGCCAAGGGACAGGGACGGAGGAAGCTTTCTTT.

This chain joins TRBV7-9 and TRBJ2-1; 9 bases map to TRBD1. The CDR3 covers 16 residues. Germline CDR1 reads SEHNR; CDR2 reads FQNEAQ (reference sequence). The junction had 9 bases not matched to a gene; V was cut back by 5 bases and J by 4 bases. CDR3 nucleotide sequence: TGTGCCAGCAGCCCGACCGGGACAGGGAGATACAATGAGCAGTTCTTC. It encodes CASSPTGTGRYNEQFF.

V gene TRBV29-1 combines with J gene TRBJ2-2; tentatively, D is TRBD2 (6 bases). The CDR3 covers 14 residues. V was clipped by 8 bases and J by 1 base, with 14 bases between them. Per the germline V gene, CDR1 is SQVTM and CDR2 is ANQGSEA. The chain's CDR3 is CSIRGTGNTGELFF. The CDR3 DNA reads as TGCAGCATCCGGGGGACGGGGAACACCGGGGAGCTGTTTTTT.

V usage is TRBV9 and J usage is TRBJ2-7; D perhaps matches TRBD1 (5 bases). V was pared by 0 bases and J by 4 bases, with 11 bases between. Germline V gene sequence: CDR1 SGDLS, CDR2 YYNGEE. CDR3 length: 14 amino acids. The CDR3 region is CASSVDDGAYEQYF. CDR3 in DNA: TGTGCCAGCAGCGTAGACGATGGGGCTTACGAGCAGTACTTC.

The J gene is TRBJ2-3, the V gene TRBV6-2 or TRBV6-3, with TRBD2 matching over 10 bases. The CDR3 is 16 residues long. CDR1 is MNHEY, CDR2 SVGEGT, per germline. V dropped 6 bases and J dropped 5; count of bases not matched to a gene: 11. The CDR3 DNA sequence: TGTGCCAGCAGCCTAGAAGCGGGAGGGCCGGGAGATACGCAGTATTTT. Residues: CASSLEAGGPGDTQYF.